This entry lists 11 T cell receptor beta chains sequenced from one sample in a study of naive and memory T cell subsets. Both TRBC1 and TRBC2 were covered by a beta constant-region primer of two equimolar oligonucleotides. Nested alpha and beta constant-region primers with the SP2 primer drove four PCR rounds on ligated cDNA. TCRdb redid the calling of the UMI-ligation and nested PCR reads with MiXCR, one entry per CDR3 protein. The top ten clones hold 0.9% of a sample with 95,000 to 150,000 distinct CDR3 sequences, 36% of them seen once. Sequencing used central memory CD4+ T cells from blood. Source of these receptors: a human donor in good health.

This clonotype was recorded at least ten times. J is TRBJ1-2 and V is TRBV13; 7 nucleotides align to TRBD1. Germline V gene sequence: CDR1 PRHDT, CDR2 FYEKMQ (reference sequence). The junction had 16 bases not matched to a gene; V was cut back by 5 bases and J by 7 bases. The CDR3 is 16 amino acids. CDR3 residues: CASSIRQGRGFRGYTF. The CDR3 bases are TGTGCCAGCAGCATCCGACAGGGCAGGGGATTCCGTGGCTACACCTTC.

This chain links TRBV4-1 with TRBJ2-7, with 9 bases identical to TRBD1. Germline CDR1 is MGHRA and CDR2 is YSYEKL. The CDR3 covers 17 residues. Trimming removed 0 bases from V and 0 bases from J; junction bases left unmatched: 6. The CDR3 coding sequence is TGCGCCAGCAGCCAAGATAGGGGACAGGGTAGCTCCTACGAGCAGTACTTC. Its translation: CASSQDRGQGSSYEQYF.

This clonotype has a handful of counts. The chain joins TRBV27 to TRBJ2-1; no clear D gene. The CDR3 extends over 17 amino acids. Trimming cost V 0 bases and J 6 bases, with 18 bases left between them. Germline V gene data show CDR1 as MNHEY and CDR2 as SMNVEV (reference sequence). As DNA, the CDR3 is TGTGCCAGCAGTTTATCCGGGTGGTCCAATTACCCCAATGAGCAGTTCTTC. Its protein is CASSLSGWSNYPNEQFF.

CDR3 residues: CASRIQGRTTDTQYF. The CDR3 DNA reads as TGTGCCAGCAGAATACAGGGAAGGACCACAGATACGCAGTATTTT. The chain has TRBV27 and TRBJ2-3; tentatively, D is TRBD1 (6 bases). Germline CDR1 and CDR2: MNHEY and SMNVEV (reference sequence). V was cut by 6 bases and J by 2 bases, with 15 bases left in between. This CDR3 is 15 amino acids long.

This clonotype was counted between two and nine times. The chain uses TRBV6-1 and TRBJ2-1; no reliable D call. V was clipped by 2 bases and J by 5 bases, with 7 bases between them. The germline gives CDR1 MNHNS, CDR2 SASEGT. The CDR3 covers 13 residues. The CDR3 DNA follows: TGTGCCAGCAGTGAAAGGACGAACAATGAGCAGTTCTTC. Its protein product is CASSERTNNEQFF.

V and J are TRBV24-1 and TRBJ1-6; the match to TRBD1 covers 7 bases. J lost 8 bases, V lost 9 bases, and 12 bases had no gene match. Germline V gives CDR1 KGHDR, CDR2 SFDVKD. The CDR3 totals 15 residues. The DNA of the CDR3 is TGTGCCACCCGAGGACAGGCCTATGCCTATTCACCCCTCCACTTT. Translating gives CATRGQAYAYSPLHF.

The CDR3, as DNA: TGTGCCAGCACCCCTTCTAGCGTCCCAAGGTGGTTCTTC. It is translated as CASTPSSVPRWFF. This chain connects TRBV3-1 to TRBJ2-1; D perhaps matches TRBD2 (6 bases). V dropped 7 bases and J dropped 15 bases, with 22 bases sitting between them. The CDR3 is 13 residues long. In germline, CDR1 is LGHDT, CDR2 YNNKEL (reference sequence).

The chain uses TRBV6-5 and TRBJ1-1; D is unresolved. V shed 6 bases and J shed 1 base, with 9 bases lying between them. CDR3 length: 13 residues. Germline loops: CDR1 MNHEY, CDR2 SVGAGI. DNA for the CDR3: TGTGCCAGCAGGCAAAGGCAGAACACTGAAGCTTTCTTT. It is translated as CASRQRQNTEAFF.

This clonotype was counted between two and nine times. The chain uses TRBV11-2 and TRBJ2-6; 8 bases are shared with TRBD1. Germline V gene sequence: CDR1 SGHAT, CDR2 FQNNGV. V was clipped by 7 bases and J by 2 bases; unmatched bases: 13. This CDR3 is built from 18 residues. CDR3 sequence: CASTQGRGQATGANVLTF. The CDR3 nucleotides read TGTGCCAGCACCCAGGGACGGGGACAGGCTACTGGGGCCAACGTCCTGACTTTC. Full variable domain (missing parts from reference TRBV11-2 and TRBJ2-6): EAGVAQSPRYKIIEKRQSVAFWCNPISGHATLYWYQQILGQGPKLLIQFQNNGVVDDSQLPKDRFSAERLKGVDSTLKIQPAKLEDSAVYLCASTQGRGQATGANVLTFGAGSRLTVL.

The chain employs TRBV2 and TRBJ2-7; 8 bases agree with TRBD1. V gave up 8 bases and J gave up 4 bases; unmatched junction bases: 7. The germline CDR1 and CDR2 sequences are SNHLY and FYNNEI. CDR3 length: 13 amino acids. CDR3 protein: CASQGQGYYEQYF. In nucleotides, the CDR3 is TGTGCCAGCCAAGGACAGGGATATTACGAGCAGTACTTC.

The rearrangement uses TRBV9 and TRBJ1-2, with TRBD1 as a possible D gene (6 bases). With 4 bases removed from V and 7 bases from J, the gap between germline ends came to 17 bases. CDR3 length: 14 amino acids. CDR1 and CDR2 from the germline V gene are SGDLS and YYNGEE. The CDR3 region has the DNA TGTGCCAGCAGCTTCCAACAGGGTTCCACTGGCTACACCTTC. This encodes CASSFQQGSTGYTF.